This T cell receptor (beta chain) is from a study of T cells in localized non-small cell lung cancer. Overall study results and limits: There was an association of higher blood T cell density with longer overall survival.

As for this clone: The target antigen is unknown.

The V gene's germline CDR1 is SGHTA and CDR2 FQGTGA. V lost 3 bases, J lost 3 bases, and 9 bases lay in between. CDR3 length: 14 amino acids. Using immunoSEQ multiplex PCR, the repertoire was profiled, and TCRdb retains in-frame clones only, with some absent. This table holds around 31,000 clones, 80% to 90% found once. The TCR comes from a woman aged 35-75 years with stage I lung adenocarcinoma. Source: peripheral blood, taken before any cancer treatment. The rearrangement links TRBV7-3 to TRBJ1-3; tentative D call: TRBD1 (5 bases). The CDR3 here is CASSLYGGGNTIYF. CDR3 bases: TGTGCCAGCAGCTTGTATGGGGGTGGAAACACCATATATTTT.